The present T cell receptor (beta chain) was sequenced within a study of OX40 agonist ivuxolimab in advanced cancers. The wider study: Ivuxolimab, which patients received intravenously every 2 weeks, was dosed at 0.01 to 10 mg/kg.

Germline loops: CDR1 GTSNPN, CDR2 SVGIG (reference sequence). Between the trimmed V and J ends, which lost 3 bases and 4 bases, there was a span of 12 bases. The CDR3 sequence is 13 residues long. With regard to this clone: Its target is unknown.

Regarding the study as a whole: With doses of 0.1 to 3.0 mg/kg, CD4+ and CD8+ blood T cells had undergone clonal expansion by week 6. A proportion of nonresponders additionally exhibited low normalized T-cell clonal expansion. Patients who responded partially at 0.1-3.0 mg/kg showed clonal expansion ranking among the lowest.

TCRdb's table, derived via immunoSEQ multiplex PCR, lists solely in-frame clones and lacks some. The table shows around 92,000 clones, with 85% to 95% occurring only once. Material: CD4+ or CD8+ T cells sorted from blood, obtained in a trial of the OX40 agonist ivuxolimab. J is TRBJ1-2 and V is TRBV30; D uncertain. The sequence came from an adult with an advanced solid tumor such as melanoma, head and neck, liver or kidney cancer. CDR3 amino acids: CAWRRGSRYGYTF. DNA for the CDR3: TGTGCCTGGAGACGAGGCTCTCGCTATGGCTACACCTTC.